The 26 T cell receptor beta chains given below trace back to one sample, sequenced in a study of T-cell reconstitution after alpha-beta-depleted transplantation in children. Unique molecular identifiers featured in how the TCRbeta library was prepared. TCRdb re-derived calls from the PCR reads in MiXCR, one entry per CDR3 protein. This table holds roughly 490,000 distinct CDR3 sequences, 9.5% to 12% found once. The sample consisted of PBMCs, mostly from graft donor cells, taken 180 days after TCRalphabeta/CD19-depleted stem cell transplant. These receptors were collected from a female patient under 10 years old who had a stem cell transplant for aplastic anemia, so the T cells may come from the graft donor.

This clonotype was observed a handful of times. The J gene is TRBJ1-6, the V gene TRBV4-3; D unclear. This CDR3 is 13 amino acids long. The V end was cut by 0 bases, the J end by 7 bases, with 4 bases between. Germline V lookup: CDR1 LGHNA, CDR2 YSLEER. For the CDR3, the DNA is TGCGCCAGCAGCCAAGATTCGAATTCACCCCTCCACTTT. This codes for CASSQDSNSPLHF.

This clonotype appeared a few times. The V and J genes are TRBV29-1 and TRBJ2-4; the match to TRBD1 covers 10 bases. Germline CDR1 and CDR2: SQVTM and ANQGSEA. The CDR3 consists of 18 residues. V shed 5 bases and J 1 base; nucleotides not matched to a gene: 14. The CDR3: CSVSPGQGQIGAKNIQYF. As DNA, the CDR3 is TGCAGCGTTTCACCGGGACAGGGGCAGATAGGGGCCAAAAACATTCAGTACTTC.

The J gene is TRBJ2-7, the V gene TRBV20-1; 9 nucleotides line up with TRBD2. The germline V gene encodes CDR1 DFQATT and CDR2 SNEGSKA (reference sequence). The CDR3 runs 14 residues. V shed 1 base, J shed 5 bases, and the junction held 6 bases outside the gene matches. Here the CDR3 reads CSARGQASGNEQYF. The CDR3 DNA reads TGCAGTGCTAGAGGACAGGCTAGCGGGAACGAGCAGTACTTC.

This sequence joins TRBV20-1 and TRBJ2-1; 9 bases are shared with TRBD2. The CDR3 runs 17 residues. The germline gives CDR1 DFQATT, CDR2 SNEGSKA (reference sequence). V lost 3 bases to trimming and J lost 4 bases; unmatched junction nucleotides: 13. This CDR3 reads CSASDRLAERVYNEQFF. CDR3 sequence (DNA): TGCAGTGCTAGTGATCGACTAGCGGAGCGAGTGTACAATGAGCAGTTCTTC.

The J gene is TRBJ1-6, the V gene TRBV15; no clear D gene. V dropped 3 bases and J dropped 8 bases, with 8 bases sitting between them. CDR3 length: 13 amino acids. The germline gives CDR1 LNHNV, CDR2 YYDKDF (reference sequence). DNA of the CDR3: TGTGCCACCAGCAGGACTCGACATTCACCCCTCCACTTT. It translates to CATSRTRHSPLHF.

This clonotype was recorded a few times. This chain links TRBV7-8 with TRBJ2-1; the D gene is possibly TRBD2 (5 bases). Per the germline V gene, CDR1 is SGHVS and CDR2 is FQNEAQ. Trimming removed 5 bases at V and 0 bases at J, with 20 bases between. The CDR3 is 18 residues long. The chain's CDR3 is CASSPRLLGLSSYNEQFF. The CDR3 DNA reads as TGTGCCAGCAGCCCGAGGCTGCTCGGACTGAGCTCCTACAATGAGCAGTTCTTC.

The V gene is TRBV29-1, the J gene TRBJ2-7; unclear D gene. Trimming shortened V by 4 bases and J by 2 bases, and 9 bases separated the two germline ends. The CDR3 is made up of 12 amino acids. In germline, CDR1 is SQVTM, CDR2 ANQGSEA. DNA of the CDR3: TGCAGCGTTGGGACGTCTACCTACGAGCAGTACGTC. Its translation: CSVGTSTYEQYV.

In this sample, this clonotype turned up many times. V gene TRBV27 combines with J gene TRBJ1-2, with a tentative D call TRBD1 (5 bases). In germline, CDR1 is MNHEY, CDR2 SMNVEV (reference sequence). The CDR3 has 17 residues. V was cut by 5 bases and J by 0 bases, with 19 bases left in between. The DNA for the CDR3 is TGTGCCAGCAGTAATCAGGGAGCTAGCGTGGCTAACTATGGCTACACCTTC. Encoded protein: CASSNQGASVANYGYTF.

This clonotype was detected only a few times. Written as DNA, the CDR3 is TGTGCCAGCAGCGACCGGGACCTAACCTACGAGCAGTACGTC. Its protein is CASSDRDLTYEQYV. The V call is TRBV9, the J call TRBJ2-7; D could derive from TRBD1 or TRBD2 (5 bases each). Trimming shortened V by 3 bases and J by 2 bases, and 12 bases separated the two germline ends. The CDR3 runs to 14 residues. CDR1 and CDR2 (germline): SGDLS, YYNGEE.

This clonotype was counted at least ten times. This chain joins TRBV27 and TRBJ2-2; 9 bases agree with TRBD1. After removal of 3 bases from V and 6 bases from J, the junction contained 5 bases not matched to a gene. Germline V gene lookup returns CDR1 MNHEY and CDR2 SMNVEV (reference sequence). This CDR3 comprises 15 residues. Here the CDR3 reads CASSFGNRGPGELFF. DNA for the CDR3: TGTGCCAGCAGTTTCGGGAACAGGGGGCCCGGGGAGCTGTTTTTT.

This clonotype was counted a few times. This chain connects TRBV19 to TRBJ2-3, with a tentative D call TRBD1 (5 bases). The CDR3 is 14 amino acids. CDR1 is LNHDA, CDR2 SQIVND, per germline (reference sequence). V gave up 3 bases and J gave up 6 bases, with 13 bases separating them. CDR3 loop: CASSIGRVIDTQYF. CDR3 nucleotides: TGTGCCAGTAGTATCGGCAGGGTGATTGATACGCAGTATTTT.

The chain's CDR3 is CATSESGGTDTQYF. The CDR3 DNA sequence: TGTGCCACCAGTGAGTCAGGAGGGACAGATACGCAGTATTTT. The chain links TRBV24-1 to TRBJ2-3; tentative D call: TRBD2 (6 bases). The CDR3 runs 14 residues. Trimming pared 4 bases from V and 3 bases from J, leaving 10 bases between. Germline values: CDR1 KGHDR, CDR2 SFDVKD.

The chain combines TRBV5-1 with TRBJ2-3, with a weak D call TRBD2 (6 bases). Germline V gene sequence: CDR1 SGHRS, CDR2 YFSETQ. Trimming stripped 4 bases from V and 1 base from J, with 16 bases between. The CDR3 extends over 16 amino acids. CDR3 protein: CASSPGNGGGTDTQYF. As DNA, the CDR3 is TGCGCCAGCAGCCCAGGGAACGGGGGTGGCACAGATACGCAGTATTTT. The full variable domain, its missing parts supplied by reference TRBV5-1 and TRBJ2-3, is KAGVTQTPRYLIKTRGQQVTLSCSPISGHRSVSWYQQTPGQGLQFLFEYFSETQRNKGNFPGRFSGRQFSNSRSEMNVSTLELGDSALYLCASSPGNGGGTDTQYFGPGTRLTVL.

The chain has TRBV9 and TRBJ2-3, with D perhaps TRBD2 (5 bases). V was shortened by 1 base and J by 3 bases, with 12 bases between the two germline ends. Germline CDR1 is SGDLS and CDR2 is YYNGEE. The CDR3 consists of 15 residues. The CDR3 sequence is CASSVFLGKTDTQYF. The CDR3 DNA is TGTGCCAGCAGCGTATTTCTCGGGAAGACAGATACGCAGTATTTT. The full variable domain, with the rest looked up from reference TRBV9 and TRBJ2-3, is DSGVTQTPKHLITATGQRVTLRCSPRSGDLSVYWYQQSLDQGLQFLIQYYNGEERAKGNILERFSAQQFPDLHSELNLSSLELGDSALYFCASSVFLGKTDTQYFGPGTRLTVL.

In DNA form, the CDR3 reads TGTGCCAGCAGCTTAGGGCCGTTGAGGACCCAGTACTTC. It specifies CASSLGPLRTQYF. The chain uses TRBV11-2 and TRBJ2-5; D is unresolved. Germline V gene sequence: CDR1 SGHAT, CDR2 FQNNGV. The CDR3 totals 13 residues. Trimming took off 1 base at V and 7 bases at J, with 10 bases between the two ends.

The chain has TRBV4-2 and TRBJ2-7; D remains ambiguous. Trimming cost V 2 bases and J 0 bases, with 26 bases left between them. This CDR3 region has 20 residues. Germline CDR1 LGHNA, CDR2 YNFKEQ. The CDR3 DNA follows: TGTGCCAGCAGCCAAAGAGGCGTACAGTCACCACTTTACAGCTCCTACGAGCAGTACTTC. Amino acid sequence: CASSQRGVQSPLYSSYEQYF.

The gene calls are TRBV28 and TRBJ1-3; a weak D match, TRBD1 (6 bases). The CDR3 length is 16 residues. Germline V gene lookup returns CDR1 MDHEN and CDR2 SYDVKM. Trimming took 8 bases from V and 0 from J, leaving 17 bases between them. Here the CDR3 DNA reads TGTGCCAGCTCAGTTTATTGGGACACCTCTGGAAACACCATATATTTT. Its protein product is CASSVYWDTSGNTIYF.

The rearrangement joins TRBV12-3 or TRBV12-4 to TRBJ1-4; D remains ambiguous. This CDR3 region has 13 residues. The V gene lost 8 bases and the J gene lost 10 bases, with 17 bases spanning the gap. The CDR3 reads CASSGEEGGKLFF. The DNA for the CDR3 is TGTGCCAGCTCCGGAGAAGAGGGTGGAAAACTGTTTTTT.

This chain joins TRBV5-5 and TRBJ2-1; 11 nucleotides agree with TRBD1. This CDR3 is built from 15 residues. The V gene's germline CDR1 is SGHKS and CDR2 YYEKEE (reference sequence). V gave up 3 bases and J gave up 10 bases; unmatched junction bases: 9. This chain's CDR3 is CASSSRDRGLLEQFF. As DNA, the CDR3 is TGTGCCAGCAGCTCCCGGGACAGGGGGTTGCTAGAGCAGTTCTTC.

This clonotype occurred a few times. The rearrangement joins TRBV7-2 to TRBJ2-3, with TRBD1 as a possible D gene (5 bases). The CDR3 totals 14 residues. V was trimmed by 3 bases and J by 6 bases, leaving 13 bases between them. Germline V gives CDR1 SGHTA, CDR2 FQGNSA. The CDR3 nucleotides read TGTGCCAGCAGCTTTGGGGCTCCCGGGGATACGCAGTATTTT. Its translation is CASSFGAPGDTQYF.

The chain joins TRBV20-1 to TRBJ2-1, with TRBD2 matching 8 bases. The V and J ends lost 6 bases and 1 base, in that order; junction bases with no gene match: 2. The CDR3 extends over 13 amino acids. Germline assignment: CDR1 DFQATT and CDR2 SNEGSKA (reference sequence). The DNA of the CDR3 is TGCAGTGCAGCTAGCGGGTCCTACAATGAGCAGTTCTTC. It translates to CSAASGSYNEQFF.

The rearrangement uses TRBV20-1 and TRBJ2-5, with D uncertain. V lost 1 base, J lost 1 base, and 7 bases lay in between. Germline V gives CDR1 DFQATT, CDR2 SNEGSKA (reference sequence). This CDR3 is built from 13 residues. CDR3 in amino acids: CSARVPAQETQYF. The DNA for the CDR3 is TGCAGTGCTAGAGTCCCCGCCCAAGAGACCCAGTACTTC.

The gene calls are TRBV20-1 and TRBJ1-4, with D unresolved. CDR3 length equals 17 residues. The germline V gene encodes CDR1 DFQATT and CDR2 SNEGSKA (reference sequence). With 0 bases removed from V and 11 bases from J, the gap between germline ends came to 25 bases. This CDR3 is CSARDWEEASGGLKLFF. CDR3 coding DNA: TGCAGTGCTAGAGATTGGGAGGAAGCGTCAGGCGGTCTCAAACTGTTTTTT.

In this sample, this clonotype turned up many times. The rearrangement joins TRBV28 to TRBJ2-7, with a possible D match to TRBD2 (5 bases). Deletions cut 5 bases from V and 3 bases from J, with 17 bases between. The CDR3 contains 15 residues. Germline loops: CDR1 MDHEN, CDR2 SYDVKM. CDR3 in amino acids: CASSPRTVPVYEQYF. CDR3 nucleotide sequence: TGTGCCAGCAGTCCCCGGACTGTGCCCGTCTACGAGCAGTACTTC.

This clonotype has just one count. The chain employs TRBV28 and TRBJ2-7; 7 bases align to TRBD1. CDR1 is MDHEN and CDR2 is SYDVKM in the germline V gene. V was pared by 4 bases and J by 2 bases, with 8 bases of the junction left unmatched. The CDR3 loop spans 15 amino acids. The CDR3 sequence: CASSWARTGAYEQYF. The CDR3 coding sequence is TGTGCCAGCAGTTGGGCCCGGACAGGAGCCTACGAGCAGTACTTC.

This chain uses TRBV20-1 with TRBJ2-3; possible D gene TRBD2, 6 bases. There are 20 residues in the CDR3. With 0 bases removed from V and 2 bases from J, the gap between germline ends came to 27 bases. Germline V lookup: CDR1 DFQATT, CDR2 SNEGSKA (reference sequence). CDR3 DNA: TGCAGTGCTAGAGAATCGGCGGGAAAACGGTGGCTATCTTCCACAGATACGCAGTATTTT. Its translation: CSARESAGKRWLSSTDTQYF.